The clone carrying this T cell receptor (beta chain) was detected many times. Germline CDR1 KGHSH, CDR2 LQKENI. Trimming left V 1 base short and J 2 bases short, with 12 bases between. The length of the CDR3 is 15 residues. The record originates from a study of metastatic and nonmetastatic thyroid tumors. TCRdb reanalyzed the PCR reads with MiXCR. The data show under 45,000 clones, over 25% seen once. All patients were treatment-naive before thyroid surgery. The V call is TRBV18, the J call TRBJ2-7; D is uncertain. Sample: blood. The sequence was collected from a male donor with papillary thyroid cancer or a benign thyroid nodule (not recorded which). Some clones in this sample may be carry-over from other donors' samples. The CDR3 reads CASSPRNSVAYEQYF. The CDR3 DNA is TGTGCCAGCTCACCACGAAACAGTGTCGCCTACGAGCAGTACTTC.